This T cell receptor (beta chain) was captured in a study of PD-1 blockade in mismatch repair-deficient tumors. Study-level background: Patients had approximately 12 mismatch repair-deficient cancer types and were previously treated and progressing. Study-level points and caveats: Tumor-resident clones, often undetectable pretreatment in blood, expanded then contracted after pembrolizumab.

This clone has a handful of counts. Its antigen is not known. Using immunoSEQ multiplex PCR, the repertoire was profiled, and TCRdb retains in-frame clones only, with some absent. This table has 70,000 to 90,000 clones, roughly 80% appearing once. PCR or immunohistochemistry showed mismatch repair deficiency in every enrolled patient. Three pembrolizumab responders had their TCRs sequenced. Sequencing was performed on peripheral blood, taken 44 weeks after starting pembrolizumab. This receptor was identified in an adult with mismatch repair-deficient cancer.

The CDR3 DNA reads as TGCAGCGTCGCTCTCCCGGGTGGGGGTCGAAATCAGCCCCAGCATTTT. It translates to CSVALPGGGRNQPQHF. V usage is TRBV29-1 and J usage is TRBJ1-5; TRBD1 is a possible D gene (5 bases). The CDR3 extends over 16 amino acids. Germline CDR1 reads SQVTM; CDR2 reads ANQGSEA. With 6 bases removed from V and 4 bases from J, the gap between germline ends came to 22 bases.